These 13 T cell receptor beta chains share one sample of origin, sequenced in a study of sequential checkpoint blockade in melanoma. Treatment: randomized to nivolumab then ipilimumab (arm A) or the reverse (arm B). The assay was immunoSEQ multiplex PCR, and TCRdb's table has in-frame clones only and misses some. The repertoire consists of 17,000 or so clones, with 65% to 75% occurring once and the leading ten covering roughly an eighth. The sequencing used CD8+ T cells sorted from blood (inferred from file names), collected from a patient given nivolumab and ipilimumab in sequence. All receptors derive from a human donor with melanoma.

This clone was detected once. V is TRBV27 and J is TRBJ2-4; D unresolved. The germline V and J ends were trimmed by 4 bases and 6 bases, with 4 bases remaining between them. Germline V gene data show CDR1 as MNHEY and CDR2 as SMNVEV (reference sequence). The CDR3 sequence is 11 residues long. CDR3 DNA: TGTGCCAGCAGTTCGGGAAACATTCAGTACTTC. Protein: CASSSGNIQYF.

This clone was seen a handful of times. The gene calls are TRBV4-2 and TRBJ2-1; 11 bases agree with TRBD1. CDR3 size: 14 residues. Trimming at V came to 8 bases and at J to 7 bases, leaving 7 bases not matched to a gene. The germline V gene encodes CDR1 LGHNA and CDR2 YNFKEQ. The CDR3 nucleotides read TGTGCCAGCCAGTACGGGACAGGGGGGAATGAGCAGTTCTTC. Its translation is CASQYGTGGNEQFF.

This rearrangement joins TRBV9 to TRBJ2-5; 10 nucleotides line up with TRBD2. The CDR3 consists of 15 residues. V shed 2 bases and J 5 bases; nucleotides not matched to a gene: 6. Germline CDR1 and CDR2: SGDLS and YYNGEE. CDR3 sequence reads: CASSVSGGAGETQYF. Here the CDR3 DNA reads TGTGCCAGCAGCGTGAGCGGGGGGGCCGGGGAGACCCAGTACTTC.

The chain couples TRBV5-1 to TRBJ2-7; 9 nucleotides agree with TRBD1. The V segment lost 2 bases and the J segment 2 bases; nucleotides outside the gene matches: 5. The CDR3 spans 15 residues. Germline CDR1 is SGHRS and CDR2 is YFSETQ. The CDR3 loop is CASSFWTGDTYEQYF. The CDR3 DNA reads TGCGCCAGCAGCTTCTGGACAGGGGATACCTACGAGCAGTACTTC. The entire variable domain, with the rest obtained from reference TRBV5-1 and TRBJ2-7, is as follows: KAGVTQTPRYLIKTRGQQVTLSCSPISGHRSVSWYQQTPGQGLQFLFEYFSETQRNKGNFPGRFSGRQFSNSRSEMNVSTLELGDSALYLCASSFWTGDTYEQYFGPGTRLTVT.

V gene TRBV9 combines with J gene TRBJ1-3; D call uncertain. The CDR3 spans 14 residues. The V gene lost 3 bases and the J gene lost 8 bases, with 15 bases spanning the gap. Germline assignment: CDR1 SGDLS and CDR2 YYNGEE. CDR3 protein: CASSGKGGLDTIYF. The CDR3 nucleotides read TGTGCCAGCAGCGGAAAGGGAGGGTTGGACACCATATATTTT.

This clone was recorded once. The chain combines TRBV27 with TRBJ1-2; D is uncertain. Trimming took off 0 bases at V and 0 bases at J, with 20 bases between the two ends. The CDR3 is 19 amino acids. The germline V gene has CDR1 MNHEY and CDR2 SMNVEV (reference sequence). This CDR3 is CASSLSGESHSFTNYGYTF. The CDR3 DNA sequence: TGTGCCAGCAGTTTATCCGGGGAGTCCCATTCCTTTACTAACTATGGCTACACCTTC.

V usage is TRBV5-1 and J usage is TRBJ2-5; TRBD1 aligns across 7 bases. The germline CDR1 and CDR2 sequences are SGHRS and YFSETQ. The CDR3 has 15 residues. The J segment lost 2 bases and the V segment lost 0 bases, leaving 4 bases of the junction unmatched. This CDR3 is CASSLGEGAQETQYF. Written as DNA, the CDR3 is TGCGCCAGCAGCTTGGGTGAGGGGGCTCAAGAGACCCAGTACTTC.

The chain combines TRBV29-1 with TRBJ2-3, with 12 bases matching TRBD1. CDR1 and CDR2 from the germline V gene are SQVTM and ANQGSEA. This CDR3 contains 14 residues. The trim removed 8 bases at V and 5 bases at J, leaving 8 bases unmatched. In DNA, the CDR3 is TGCAGCATCCCGGGACAGGGGGCTGAAGATACGCAGTATTTT. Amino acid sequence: CSIPGQGAEDTQYF.

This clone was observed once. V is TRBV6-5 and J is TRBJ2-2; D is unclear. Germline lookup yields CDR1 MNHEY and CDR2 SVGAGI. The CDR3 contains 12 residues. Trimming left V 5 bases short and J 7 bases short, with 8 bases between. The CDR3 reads CASSRSSGELFF. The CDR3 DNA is TGTGCCAGCAGTCGATCGAGCGGGGAGCTGTTTTTT.

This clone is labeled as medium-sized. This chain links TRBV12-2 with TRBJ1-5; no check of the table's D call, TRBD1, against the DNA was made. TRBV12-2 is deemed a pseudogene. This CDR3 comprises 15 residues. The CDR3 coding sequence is TGTGCAAGTCGCTTAATACAGGGAAGCAATCAGCCCCAGCATTTT. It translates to CASRLIQGSNQPQHF.

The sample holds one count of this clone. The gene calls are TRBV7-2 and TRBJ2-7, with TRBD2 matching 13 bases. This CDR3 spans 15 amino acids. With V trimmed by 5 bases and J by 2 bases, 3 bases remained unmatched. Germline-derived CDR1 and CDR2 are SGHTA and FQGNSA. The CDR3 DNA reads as TGTGCCAGCAGCGCTACTAGCGGGGGGGCCTACGAGCAGTACTTC. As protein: CASSATSGGAYEQYF.

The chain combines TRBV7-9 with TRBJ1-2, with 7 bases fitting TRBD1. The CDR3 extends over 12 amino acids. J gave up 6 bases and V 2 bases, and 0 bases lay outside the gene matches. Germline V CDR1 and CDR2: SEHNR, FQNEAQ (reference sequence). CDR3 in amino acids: CASSLTGDGYTF. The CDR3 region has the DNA TGTGCCAGCAGCTTAACAGGGGATGGCTACACCTTC.

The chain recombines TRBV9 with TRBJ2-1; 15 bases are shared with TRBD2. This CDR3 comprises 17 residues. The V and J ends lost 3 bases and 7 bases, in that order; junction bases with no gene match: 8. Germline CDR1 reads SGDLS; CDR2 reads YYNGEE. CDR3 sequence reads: CASSAQGLAGGGNEQFF. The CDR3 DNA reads TGTGCCAGCAGCGCCCAGGGACTAGCGGGGGGTGGGAATGAGCAGTTCTTC.